This T cell receptor (beta chain) stems from a study of long-term antiretroviral therapy in people with HIV. Survey-level resolution applied to immunoSEQ assay v3.0. Some clones are missing from TCRdb's copy, which holds only in-frame ones; the method was immunoSEQ multiplex PCR. The sample lists 16,000 or so clones, approximately 81% occurring once. Cryopreserved PBMC numbered roughly 1-11 million per sample before DNA extraction. The CDR3 runs 15 residues. V shed 4 bases and J 3 bases; nucleotides not matched to a gene: 6. Germline CDR1 and CDR2: SGHNT and YYREEE (reference sequence). The V gene is TRBV5-4, the J gene TRBJ2-2; the match to TRBD2 covers 7 bases. This receptor was taken from a woman in her thirties or forties with HIV. Specimen: unsorted PBMCs, collected 0.5 years after starting antiretroviral therapy. The DNA for the CDR3 is TGTGCCAGCAGCGGGGGAGGGGTGCACACCGGGGAGCTGTTTTTT. Protein sequence: CASSGGGVHTGELFF.